Shown below are 30 T cell receptor beta chains from a single sample sequenced in a study of T cell repertoires in cytomegalovirus infection. Each CDR3 protein is one row after TCRdb ran MiXCR on the reads. The sample holds some 350,000 distinct CDR3 sequences, over 15% seen once. The source material was PBMCs. The receptor source for this set is a human donor in good health (CMV status not recorded). Some clones in this sample may be carry-over from other donors' samples.

Points on this clonotype: Just one base apart from a much larger clone, this may be a read error. The gene calls are TRBV7-8 and TRBJ1-3; TRBD1 matches at 7 bases. Germline V gene data show CDR1 as SGHVS and CDR2 as FQNEAQ. This CDR3 is built from 13 residues. With 6 bases clipped from V and 8 bases from J, the junction kept 7 bases outside the gene matches. The CDR3 nucleotides read TGTGCCAGCAGAACCAAGGGGGCAGACACCATATATTTT. This sequence encodes CASRTKGADTIYF.

V gene TRBV18 combines with J gene TRBJ2-5, with D unresolved. This CDR3 has 14 amino acids. Trimming removed 4 bases at V and 0 bases at J, with 9 bases between. Germline CDR1 reads KGHSH; CDR2 reads LQKENI. The chain's CDR3 is CASSRARDQETQYF. The CDR3 nucleotides are TGTGCCAGCTCACGAGCCCGAGACCAAGAGACCCAGTACTTC.

This clonotype was seen many times. The chain uses TRBV7-7 and TRBJ2-1, with D maybe TRBD1 (6 bases). The CDR3 has 15 amino acids. The V end lost 2 bases, the J end lost 8 bases, and 16 bases lay between the germline ends. Germline assignment: CDR1 SSHAT and CDR2 FNYEAQ (reference sequence). Written as DNA, the CDR3 is TGTGCCAGCAGCTTAATAACTAGGGGGACCGATGAGCAGTTCTTC. Translated, it gives CASSLITRGTDEQFF.

V is TRBV7-2 and J is TRBJ2-1; tentative D call: TRBD2 (6 bases). The CDR3 is 15 residues long. Trimming cost V 4 bases and J 2 bases, with 12 bases left between them. CDR1 is SGHTA and CDR2 is FQGNSA in the germline V gene. CDR3 sequence reads: CASSWVSGAYNEQFF. The CDR3 nucleotides are TGTGCCAGCAGCTGGGTTAGCGGAGCCTACAATGAGCAGTTCTTC.

Turning to this clonotype: A much larger clone lies a single base off, so this may be a read error. The chain has TRBV7-9 and TRBJ1-4, with D hard to call. This CDR3 is built from 17 residues. CDR1 is SEHNR and CDR2 is FQNEAQ in the germline V gene (reference sequence). The V and J ends lost 4 bases and 4 bases respectively, with 19 bases between them. The chain's CDR3 is CASSSSLGEKVNEKLFF. The DNA of the CDR3 is TGTGCCAGCAGCTCGAGTCTGGGTGAGAAGGTTAATGAAAAACTGTTTTTT.

There are many counts of this clonotype. The chain combines TRBV7-2 with TRBJ2-1, with D unclear. V was clipped by 4 bases and J by 9 bases, with 7 bases between them. Germline CDR1 is SGHTA and CDR2 is FQGNSA. This CDR3 has 11 amino acids. The CDR3 protein is CASSSLFEQFF. For the CDR3, the DNA is TGTGCCAGCAGCTCGCTTTTTGAGCAGTTCTTC.

The genes are TRBV12-3 or TRBV12-4 and TRBJ1-2; TRBD1 matches 12 bases. The CDR3 totals 13 residues. J was trimmed by 8 bases and V by 6 bases; bases with no gene match: 4. The CDR3 nucleotides read TGTGCCAGCAGCTGGGACAGGGGGCTGGGCTACACCTTC. It yields the protein CASSWDRGLGYTF.

This clonotype appeared a few times. The genes are TRBV20-1 and TRBJ2-7; 10 bases fit TRBD2. The germline V gene has CDR1 DFQATT and CDR2 SNEGSKA (reference sequence). CDR3 size: 15 residues. The V segment lost 0 bases and the J segment 4 bases; nucleotides outside the gene matches: 6. The CDR3: CSARDFTSGKYEQYF. CDR3 DNA sequence: TGCAGTGCTAGAGATTTCACTAGCGGGAAGTACGAGCAGTACTTC.

This clonotype was detected a few times. The chain has TRBV12-3 or TRBV12-4 and TRBJ1-1; D is perhaps TRBD1 (6 bases). Trimming took off 7 bases at V and 1 base at J, with 13 bases between the two ends. The CDR3 has 14 residues. CDR3 in amino acids: CASKTGHTNTEAFF. In nucleotides, the CDR3 is TGTGCCAGCAAAACGGGACACACGAACACTGAAGCTTTCTTT.

The gene calls are TRBV5-4 and TRBJ2-1; 7 nucleotides line up with TRBD1. CDR1 and CDR2 (germline): SGHNT, YYREEE (reference sequence). Trimming at V came to 7 bases and at J to 1 base, leaving 5 bases not matched to a gene. The CDR3 has 14 amino acids. CDR3 coding DNA: TGTGCCAGCCGACAGGGATTATCCTACAATGAGCAGTTCTTC. Protein: CASRQGLSYNEQFF. The variable domain in full, completed from reference TRBV5-4 and TRBJ2-1, reads ETGVTQSPTHLIKTRGQQVTLRCSSQSGHNTVSWYQQALGQGPQFIFQYYREEENGRGNFPPRFSGLQFPNYSSELNVNALELDDSALYLCASRQGLSYNEQFFGPGTRLTVL.

The rearrangement joins TRBV18 to TRBJ2-3, with D perhaps assigned TRBD1 or TRBD2 (5 bases each). Germline CDR1 reads KGHSH; CDR2 reads LQKENI. The ends were cut back, 1 base at V and 5 bases at J, with 7 bases in the middle. CDR3 length: 13 residues. The CDR3 DNA sequence: TGTGCCAGCTCACCACTTGGGGGAGATACGCAGTATTTT. Amino acid sequence: CASSPLGGDTQYF.

This clonotype was observed a handful of times. The CDR3 region is CASSQRGHAGGEKLFF. CDR3 coding DNA: TGCGCCAGCAGCCAACGAGGACACGCTGGTGGTGAAAAACTGTTTTTT. The chain employs TRBV4-1 and TRBJ1-4, with D tentatively TRBD1 (5 bases). This CDR3 has 16 amino acids. Trimming cost V 2 bases and J 7 bases, with 17 bases left between them. Germline assignment: CDR1 MGHRA and CDR2 YSYEKL.

This clonotype was detected only a few times. The chain combines TRBV7-9 with TRBJ1-2; D is unclear. Germline V gene sequence: CDR1 SEHNR, CDR2 FQNEAQ (reference sequence). The CDR3 consists of 13 residues. The V end lost 5 bases, the J end lost 7 bases, and 14 bases lay between the germline ends. The CDR3 DNA sequence: TGTGCCAGCAGCCCCCAGGTCAACCCTGGCTACACCTTC. Encoded protein: CASSPQVNPGYTF.

Here the CDR3 reads CASSPGGTDYNEQFF. CDR3 in DNA: TGTGCCAGTTCACCGGGTGGCACGGACTACAATGAGCAGTTCTTC. This chain uses TRBV12-3 or TRBV12-4 with TRBJ2-1; D is undetermined. The CDR3 loop spans 15 amino acids. Trimming shortened V by 9 bases and J by 3 bases, and 18 bases separated the two germline ends.

Comments on this clonotype: This sequence may be a read error, since a much larger clone differs from it by one base. The chain carries TRBV12-3 or TRBV12-4 and TRBJ1-2; 7 bases match TRBD1. The length of the CDR3 is 13 residues. V was pared by 5 bases and J by 4 bases, with 4 bases of the junction left unmatched. The CDR3 coding sequence is TGTGCCAGCAGTCCACAGGGGTTCTATGGCTACACCTTC. Residues: CASSPQGFYGYTF.

This clonotype was seen more than once but under ten times. The rearrangement uses TRBV19 and TRBJ1-2, with a tentative D call TRBD1 (5 bases). This CDR3 has 16 amino acids. Germline assignment: CDR1 LNHDA and CDR2 SQIVND (reference sequence). V lost 5 bases, J lost 4 bases, and 20 bases lay in between. This CDR3 is CASSLYRLRDGYGYTF. CDR3 nucleotide sequence: TGTGCCAGTAGTCTCTATCGCCTACGGGACGGCTATGGCTACACCTTC.

The rearrangement links TRBV20-1 to TRBJ2-7; the D gene is possibly TRBD2 (6 bases). CDR1 DFQATT and CDR2 SNEGSKA come from the germline V gene (reference sequence). V gave up 4 bases and J gave up 4 bases, with 29 bases separating them. The CDR3 spans 18 residues. The CDR3 region is CSAIPPPGTAGRRYEQYF. The CDR3, as DNA: TGCAGTGCTATACCCCCCCCGGGGACTGCCGGAAGGCGTTACGAGCAGTACTTC.

The chain links TRBV28 to TRBJ1-5; D not certain. The CDR3 contains 15 residues. V dropped 1 base and J dropped 2 bases, with 9 bases sitting between them. The V gene's germline CDR1 is MDHEN and CDR2 SYDVKM. DNA of the CDR3: TGTGCCAGCAGTTTATCGGCGGCCGGCAATCAGCCCCAGCATTTT. Protein: CASSLSAAGNQPQHF.

This clonotype was observed at least ten times. The rearrangement links TRBV7-2 to TRBJ2-7, with 11 bases aligning to TRBD2. The CDR3 extends over 18 amino acids. Germline V gives CDR1 SGHTA, CDR2 FQGNSA. V shed 2 bases and J 2 bases; nucleotides not matched to a gene: 11. CDR3 bases: TGTGCCAGCAGCTTAATCCCCGTCCCGGGACTAGCGGCCTACGAGCAGTACTTC. It is translated as CASSLIPVPGLAAYEQYF.

The V and J genes are TRBV5-6 and TRBJ2-3; TRBD1 aligns across 7 bases. The J segment lost 4 bases and the V segment lost 4 bases, leaving 15 bases of the junction unmatched. This CDR3 comprises 17 residues. CDR1 SGHDT and CDR2 YYEEEE come from the germline V gene. CDR3 residues: CASSQRGPGRFADTQYF. The CDR3 DNA reads as TGTGCCAGCAGCCAGAGGGGGCCAGGGAGATTCGCAGATACGCAGTATTTT. The full variable domain, in which reference TRBV5-6 and TRBJ2-3 provide the parts outside the CDR3, is DAGVTQSPTHLIKTRGQQVTLRCSPKSGHDTVSWYQQALGQGPQFIFQYYEEEERQRGNFPDRFSGHQFPNYSSELNVNALLLGDSALYLCASSQRGPGRFADTQYFGPGTRLTVL.

This clonotype was detected ten times or more. The chain has TRBV6-1 and TRBJ2-1, with 8 positions matching TRBD2. This CDR3 comprises 14 residues. J gave up 5 bases and V 6 bases, and 6 bases lay outside the gene matches. Germline V CDR1 and CDR2: MNHNS, SASEGT. CDR3 bases: TGTGCCAGCAGCCCGCGGGGGGACCACAATGAGCAGTTCTTC. This translates into CASSPRGDHNEQFF.

The rearrangement joins TRBV19 to TRBJ2-1, with 8 positions matching TRBD2. CDR1 and CDR2 (germline): LNHDA, SQIVND (reference sequence). Unmatched junction bases numbered 5, after V lost 6 bases and J lost 4 bases. The CDR3 length is 14 residues. CDR3 protein: CASRLREAYNEQFF. CDR3 bases: TGTGCCAGTAGGTTGCGGGAGGCTTACAATGAGCAGTTCTTC.

As for this clonotype: One end of the junction does not line up with germline, which may come from a read error. The chain uses TRBV18 and TRBJ1-1, with unresolved D. The germline gives CDR1 KGHSH, CDR2 LQKENI. The CDR3 is 13 residues long. The CDR3 spells CASSPPGLTEAFF. The CDR3 nucleotides read TGTGCCAGCTCACCACCGGGGTTGACTGAGGCTTTCTTT.

This clonotype appeared a few times. The CDR3 coding sequence is TGCAGCGTACGCACACGGGGGGACACTGAAGCTTTCTTT. This gives the protein CSVRTRGDTEAFF. The gene calls are TRBV29-1 and TRBJ1-1, with a weak D call TRBD1 (5 bases). Germline V gene data show CDR1 as SQVTM and CDR2 as ANQGSEA. The length of the CDR3 is 13 residues. V shed 6 bases and J shed 3 bases, with 14 bases lying between them.

V gene TRBV7-9 combines with J gene TRBJ1-1; D remains unclear. V shed 5 bases and J shed 7 bases, with 20 bases lying between them. This CDR3 has 15 residues. From germline, CDR1 is SEHNR and CDR2 FQNEAQ (reference sequence). The chain's CDR3 is CASSTGRFSTDEAFF. CDR3 bases: TGTGCCAGCAGCACCGGGAGGTTTTCGACGGATGAAGCTTTCTTT. Variable domain in full (rest from reference TRBV7-9 and TRBJ1-1): DTGVSQNPRHKITKRGQNVTFRCDPISEHNRLYWYRQTLGQGPEFLTYFQNEAQLEKSRLLSDRFSAERPKGSFSTLEIQRTEQGDSAMYLCASSTGRFSTDEAFFGQGTRLTVV.

This clonotype was counted a few times. V usage is TRBV6-5 and J usage is TRBJ2-3, with 12 bases identical to TRBD2. Trimming took 5 bases from V and 5 from J; bases not matched to a gene: 8. The length of the CDR3 is 16 residues. Looked up from germline, CDR1 is MNHEY and CDR2 is SVGAGI. The CDR3 protein is CASSQGLAGSVDTQYF. The CDR3 DNA reads TGTGCCAGCAGTCAGGGACTAGCGGGCTCGGTAGATACGCAGTATTTT.

Comment on this clonotype: Given a much more abundant clone one base away, this may be a read error. The chain carries TRBV12-3 or TRBV12-4 and TRBJ2-1; 8 nucleotides align to TRBD2. CDR3 length equals 15 residues. V lost 5 bases and J lost 7; bases outside the gene matches: 10. CDR3 loop: CASSQGLVGGNEQFF. DNA for the CDR3: TGTGCCAGCAGTCAGGGACTAGTGGGAGGTAATGAGCAGTTCTTC.

This clonotype has at least ten counts. The rearrangement uses TRBV7-6 and TRBJ2-3; D unclear. Germline CDR1 is SGHVS and CDR2 is FNYEAQ. The CDR3 is 14 amino acids. V was cut by 0 bases and J by 2 bases, with 6 bases left in between. The CDR3 DNA reads TGTGCCAGCAGCTTAGCAGAGGCCACAGATACGCAGTATTTT. Translated: CASSLAEATDTQYF.

This clonotype has a handful of counts. The chain combines TRBV7-2 with TRBJ1-5, with D unclear. The CDR3 has 14 residues. The germline gives CDR1 SGHTA, CDR2 FQGNSA. V shed 2 bases and J shed 1 base, with 6 bases lying between them. The CDR3 reads CASSLTESNQPQHF. CDR3 nucleotides: TGTGCCAGCAGCTTAACAGAGAGCAATCAGCCCCAGCATTTT.

This clonotype was seen many times. The chain joins TRBV7-2 to TRBJ2-7; 8 bases match TRBD1. Germline lookup yields CDR1 SGHTA and CDR2 FQGNSA. Trimming cost V 4 bases and J 1 base; bases outside gene matches: 12. CDR3 length: 17 residues. The CDR3 loop is CASSSKFRDRSSYEQYF. The CDR3 bases are TGTGCCAGCAGCTCAAAATTCCGGGACAGGAGTTCCTACGAGCAGTACTTC.